Below, 11 T cell receptor beta chains from the same sample are listed, as sequenced in a study of identical twins. TCRdb used MiXCR to reprocess the 5' RACE reads, holding one entry per CDR3 protein. The table lists roughly 470,000 distinct CDR3 sequences, 13% to 15% of them singletons. The sample was also linked to a second study, of yellow fever vaccine responses in identical twins.

Sequencing was carried out using CD4+ T cells sorted from blood. The receptors were gathered from a woman between 18 and 29 years old in good health.

This clonotype was observed many times. The rearrangement joins TRBV5-1 to TRBJ2-3; weak D call: TRBD2 (5 bases). The CDR3 length is 17 residues. Per germline, CDR1 SGHRS and CDR2 YFSETQ. The V and J ends lost 7 bases and 6 bases respectively, with 27 bases between them. CDR3 DNA: TGCGCCAGCCTAGAACCCCCCGGCGGGCCCATTACGGATACGCAGTATTTT. Amino acids: CASLEPPGGPITDTQYF.

The genes are TRBV15 and TRBJ2-1; D not resolved. V was shortened by 5 bases and J by 0 bases, with 8 bases between the two germline ends. The CDR3 runs 14 residues. Germline values: CDR1 LNHNV, CDR2 YYDKDF (reference sequence). The chain's CDR3 is CATSSHSSYNEQFF. CDR3 sequence (DNA): TGTGCCACCAGCTCGCATAGCTCCTACAATGAGCAGTTCTTC. Variable domain in full (rest from reference TRBV15 and TRBJ2-1): DAMVIQNPRYQVTQFGKPVTLSCSQTLNHNVMYWYQQKSSQAPKLLFHYYDKDFNNEADTPDNFQSRRPNTSFCFLDIRSPGLGDTAMYLCATSSHSSYNEQFFGPGTRLTVL.

The chain joins TRBV20-1 to TRBJ1-2, with D possibly TRBD1 on 6 matching bases. CDR1 is DFQATT and CDR2 is SNEGSKA in the germline V gene (reference sequence). V shed 6 bases and J shed 10 bases, with 21 bases lying between them. This CDR3 has 13 amino acids. As DNA, the CDR3 is TGCAGTGCAAGGGGGACCCTCCCATTTGACTACACCTTC. Its protein product is CSARGTLPFDYTF.

This clonotype was detected only a few times. The rearrangement uses TRBV20-1 and TRBJ2-2; D unresolved. The germline CDR1 and CDR2 sequences are DFQATT and SNEGSKA (reference sequence). This CDR3 is 10 amino acids long. Trimming cost V 3 bases and J 7 bases, with 3 bases left between them. The CDR3 reads CSASYGELFF. The CDR3 nucleotides are TGCAGTGCTAGCTACGGGGAGCTGTTTTTT.

This sequence joins TRBV14 and TRBJ2-7, with D unclear. This CDR3 has 13 residues. CDR1 and CDR2 (germline): SGHDN, FVKESK. Trimming shortened V by 4 bases and J by 4 bases, and 11 bases separated the two germline ends. The chain's CDR3 is CASSPLYTYEQYF. DNA for the CDR3: TGTGCCAGCAGCCCCCTATACACGTACGAGCAGTACTTC.

This clonotype was picked up many times. The chain is built from TRBV5-5 and TRBJ2-7; 11 bases line up with TRBD1. There are 14 residues in the CDR3. After removal of 5 bases from V and 2 bases from J, the junction contained 3 bases not matched to a gene. Germline CDR1 SGHKS, CDR2 YYEKEE (reference sequence). CDR3 DNA: TGTGCCAGCAGGAGGACAGGGGGCACCTACGAGCAGTACTTC. Its translation is CASRRTGGTYEQYF.

This clonotype was seen a handful of times. The J gene is TRBJ2-1, the V gene TRBV19; D remains unclear. This CDR3 has 11 amino acids. Looked up from germline, CDR1 is LNHDA and CDR2 is SQIVND (reference sequence). Trimming cost V 0 bases and J 6 bases, with 0 bases left between them. The CDR3 nucleotides are TGTGCCAGTAGTATAGACAATGAGCAGTTCTTC. Protein product: CASSIDNEQFF.

This clonotype was counted between two and nine times. V is TRBV27 and J is TRBJ2-3; 12 bases fit TRBD2. The V gene's germline CDR1 is MNHEY and CDR2 SMNVEV (reference sequence). The CDR3 spans 15 residues. V gave up 7 bases and J gave up 2 bases; unmatched junction bases: 4. Written as DNA, the CDR3 is TGTGCCAGCACCCTAGCGGGGGGGATCACAGATACGCAGTATTTT. Protein sequence: CASTLAGGITDTQYF.

This clonotype has a handful of counts. V and J are TRBV3-1 and TRBJ2-3; TRBD2 agrees at 8 bases. The CDR3 length is 16 residues. Germline V gene sequence: CDR1 LGHDT, CDR2 YNNKEL (reference sequence). V gave up 4 bases and J gave up 2 bases; unmatched junction bases: 8. The CDR3 reads CASSPQLAGTTDTQYF. CDR3 nucleotide sequence: TGTGCCAGCAGCCCCCAGTTAGCGGGGACCACAGATACGCAGTATTTT.

The sample holds a few counts of this clonotype. This chain uses TRBV7-9 with TRBJ2-2; D ambiguous. Looked up from germline, CDR1 is SEHNR and CDR2 is FQNEAQ (reference sequence). Trimming left V 5 bases short and J 0 bases short, with 10 bases between. This CDR3 spans 15 amino acids. The CDR3 DNA reads as TGTGCCAGCAGCCTTGACACGACGAACACCGGGGAGCTGTTTTTT. Protein sequence: CASSLDTTNTGELFF.

CDR3: CASSIDRLSPLHF. DNA for the CDR3: TGTGCCAGCAGCATAGACAGGCTTTCACCCCTCCACTTT. This chain links TRBV7-8 with TRBJ1-6; D is possibly TRBD1 (6 bases). Trimming removed 5 bases at V and 9 bases at J, with 11 bases between. The germline V gene encodes CDR1 SGHVS and CDR2 FQNEAQ. The CDR3 loop spans 13 amino acids. The full variable domain, in which reference TRBV7-8 and TRBJ1-6 provide the parts outside the CDR3, is GAGVSQSPRYKVAKRGQDVALRCDPISGHVSLFWYQQALGQGPEFLTYFQNEAQLDKSGLPSDRFFAERPEGSVSTLKIQRTQQEDSAVYLCASSIDRLSPLHFGNGTRLTVT.